These 25 T cell receptor beta chains share one sample of origin, sequenced in a study of cytomegalovirus exposure and HLA in healthy donors. PCR involved 60 Vbeta and 13 Jbeta primers. TCRdb's copy holds only in-frame clones and misses some; the assay was immunoSEQ multiplex PCR. The sample has approximately 160,000 clones; approximately 80% are singletons. Sequenced sample: PBMCs. These receptors came from a woman aged 40 to 50 in good health and CMV-seropositive.

The chain carries TRBV11-1 and TRBJ2-5; the match to TRBD2 covers 7 bases. V was pared by 7 bases and J by 1 base, with 6 bases of the junction left unmatched. CDR1 and CDR2 (germline): SGHAT, FQDESV (reference sequence). The CDR3 extends over 14 amino acids. The CDR3: CASNLGGVQETQYF. The CDR3, as DNA: TGTGCCAGCAACCTGGGAGGGGTCCAAGAGACCCAGTACTTC.

Only one count was recorded for this clone. The chain has TRBV7-9 and TRBJ1-3; D is perhaps TRBD1 (6 bases). The germline V gene has CDR1 SEHNR and CDR2 FQNEAQ (reference sequence). This CDR3 is 17 amino acids long. Trimming removed 5 bases at V and 0 bases at J, with 17 bases between. CDR3 amino acids: CASSPLQGYSSGNTIYF. CDR3 sequence (DNA): TGTGCCAGCAGCCCTCTACAGGGCTACTCCTCTGGAAACACCATATATTTT.

The chain links TRBV9 to TRBJ2-1; no firm D call. CDR1 is SGDLS, CDR2 YYNGEE, per germline. Between the trimmed V and J ends, which lost 1 base and 10 bases, there was a span of 12 bases. The CDR3 is 13 residues long. Written as DNA, the CDR3 is TGTGCCAGCAGCGTATTGGCATCCTGGGAGCAGTTCTTC. Amino acids: CASSVLASWEQFF.

The J gene is TRBJ2-1, the V gene TRBV27; D call uncertain. Germline assignment: CDR1 MNHEY and CDR2 SMNVEV (reference sequence). This CDR3 is built from 15 residues. V lost 2 bases and J lost 0, with 8 bases in between. In nucleotides, the CDR3 is TGTGCCAGCAGTTTAATGAAGAGCTCCTACAATGAGCAGTTCTTC. It translates to CASSLMKSSYNEQFF.

The chain links TRBV10-3 to TRBJ2-6; D unclear. From germline, CDR1 is ENHRY and CDR2 SYGVKD. The CDR3 has 14 residues. V was trimmed by 2 bases and J by 2 bases, leaving 4 bases between them. The CDR3 loop reads CAISEIAGANVLTF. Written as DNA, the CDR3 is TGTGCCATCAGTGAGATAGCTGGGGCCAACGTCCTGACTTTC.

The chain joins TRBV7-2 to TRBJ2-3, with 8 bases identical to TRBD2. The CDR3 has 18 residues. V dropped 3 bases and J dropped 2; count of bases not matched to a gene: 13. Germline lookup yields CDR1 SGHTA and CDR2 FQGNSA. CDR3 coding DNA: TGTGCCAGCAGCTTTAGCGGGACGTGGGAGCGTTCCACAGATACGCAGTATTTT. Translating gives CASSFSGTWERSTDTQYF.

This clone has a single count. The CDR3: CASSLGPLSEAFF. The DNA for the CDR3 is TGCGCCAGCAGCCTGGGGCCTTTATCTGAAGCTTTCTTT. V gene TRBV5-1 combines with J gene TRBJ1-1; tentative D call: TRBD1 (5 bases). CDR3 length equals 13 residues. The V end was cut by 4 bases, the J end by 6 bases, with 13 bases between. Germline CDR1 and CDR2: SGHRS and YFSETQ.

The chain combines TRBV28 with TRBJ2-7, with 11 bases lining up with TRBD1. This CDR3 is built from 15 residues. Germline CDR1 and CDR2: MDHEN and SYDVKM. After removal of 6 bases from V and 4 bases from J, the junction contained 8 bases not matched to a gene. CDR3 nucleotide sequence: TGTGCCAGCAGAACATCCGGGACAGGGGGTTACGAGCAGTACTTC. Amino acids: CASRTSGTGGYEQYF.

This CDR3 reads CASSSYGRGGGTEAFF. DNA of the CDR3: TGTGCCAGCAGTTCATACGGGAGGGGCGGTGGCACTGAAGCTTTCTTT. The chain links TRBV6-5 to TRBJ1-1, with D possibly being TRBD1 (5 bases). CDR3 length: 16 amino acids. V was cut by 4 bases and J by 4 bases, with 19 bases left in between. Germline CDR1 reads MNHEY; CDR2 reads SVGAGI.

There are a few counts of this clone. The rearrangement links TRBV30 to TRBJ2-5; 8 bases agree with TRBD2. Germline V gene sequence: CDR1 GTSNPN, CDR2 SVGIG (reference sequence). V lost 3 bases to trimming and J lost 0 bases; unmatched junction nucleotides: 6. This CDR3 is built from 15 residues. The CDR3: CAWRRLATYQETQYF. Written as DNA, the CDR3 is TGTGCCTGGAGGAGACTAGCGACGTACCAAGAGACCCAGTACTTC.

This clone occurred once. This chain uses TRBV7-8 with TRBJ1-2; maybe TRBD1 (5 bases). V was trimmed by 0 bases and J by 0 bases, leaving 8 bases between them. CDR1 and CDR2 (germline): SGHVS, FQNEAQ. The CDR3 extends over 15 amino acids. The CDR3 loop reads CASSLAQGANYGYTF. For the CDR3, the DNA is TGTGCCAGCAGCTTAGCTCAAGGGGCTAACTATGGCTACACCTTC.

The V call is TRBV28, the J call TRBJ1-4; D call uncertain. Germline assignment: CDR1 MDHEN and CDR2 SYDVKM. The CDR3 is 12 residues long. Trimming shortened V by 3 bases and J by 7 bases, and 6 bases separated the two germline ends. In nucleotides, the CDR3 is TGTGCCAGCAGTTTCGGGTTTGAAAAACTGTTTTTT. This codes for CASSFGFEKLFF.

The V gene is TRBV28, the J gene TRBJ1-1; 9 bases line up with TRBD1. Losses at the gene ends were 4 bases for V and 3 bases for J; bases not matched to a gene: 0. The CDR3 is 13 amino acids. Per the germline V gene, CDR1 is MDHEN and CDR2 is SYDVKM. The CDR3 DNA is TGTGCCAGCAGTTACAGGGGGCACACTGAAGCTTTCTTT. Its translation is CASSYRGHTEAFF. Using reference TRBV28 and TRBJ1-1 for the parts outside the CDR3, the full variable domain is DVKVTQSSRYLVKRTGEKVFLECVQDMDHENMFWYRQDPGLGLRLIYFSYDVKMKEKGDIPEGYSVSREKKERFSLILESASTNQTSMYLCASSYRGHTEAFFGQGTRLTVV.

The chain links TRBV27 to TRBJ2-5; weak D call: TRBD2 (5 bases). The J call is doubtful: the DNA matches TRBJ2-7 better. CDR3 length: 15 residues. CDR1 and CDR2 (germline): MNHEY, SMNVEV (reference sequence). The CDR3 DNA is TGTGCCAGCAGCCCCATTGAGGGTAGCTCCTACGAGCAGTACTTC. Its protein is CASSPIEGSSYEQYF.

The genes are TRBV19 and TRBJ2-2; the D gene is possibly TRBD1 (6 bases). Trimming left V 7 bases short and J 0 bases short, with 9 bases between. This CDR3 region has 14 residues. Germline CDR1 and CDR2: LNHDA and SQIVND (reference sequence). Here the CDR3 reads CASTRTANTGELFF. The CDR3 DNA reads as TGTGCCAGTACCCGGACAGCGAACACCGGGGAGCTGTTTTTT.

The V gene is TRBV6-6, the J gene TRBJ2-6; unclear D gene. Germline lookup yields CDR1 MNHNY and CDR2 SVGAGI (reference sequence). CDR3 length equals 13 residues. V lost 8 bases and J lost 1, with 6 bases in between. CDR3 residues: CASHFSGANVLTF. Here the CDR3 DNA reads TGTGCCAGCCACTTTTCTGGGGCCAACGTCCTGACTTTC.

The chain recombines TRBV7-2 with TRBJ2-5, with a tentative D call TRBD2 (5 bases). The CDR3 totals 15 residues. The V gene's germline CDR1 is SGHTA and CDR2 FQGNSA. With 2 bases removed from V and 2 bases from J, the gap between germline ends came to 12 bases. CDR3 nucleotide sequence: TGTGCCAGCAGCTTAATGGACTTATCACAAGAGACCCAGTACTTC. It specifies CASSLMDLSQETQYF.

This clone was seen a single time. The CDR3 DNA reads TGCGCCAGCAGCTACGGACAGGTTAGGAACGAGCAGTACTTC. Its translation: CASSYGQVRNEQYF. This chain links TRBV5-1 with TRBJ2-7; 7 bases are a match to TRBD1. The CDR3 spans 14 residues. J lost 5 bases, V lost 3 bases, and 8 bases had no gene match. CDR1 and CDR2 (germline): SGHRS, YFSETQ.

The CDR3 protein is CASREGDSYNEQFF. The CDR3 nucleotides are TGTGCCAGCAGGGAGGGTGACAGTTACAATGAGCAGTTCTTC. The chain employs TRBV9 and TRBJ2-1; possible D gene TRBD2, 6 bases. The ends were cut back, 5 bases at V and 4 bases at J, with 13 bases in the middle. The CDR3 runs to 14 residues. Per germline, CDR1 SGDLS and CDR2 YYNGEE. Combining the CDR3 with reference TRBV9 and TRBJ2-1 gives the whole variable domain DSGVTQTPKHLITATGQRVTLRCSPRSGDLSVYWYQQSLDQGLQFLIQYYNGEERAKGNILERFSAQQFPDLHSELNLSSLELGDSALYFCASREGDSYNEQFFGPGTRLTVL.

The chain combines TRBV7-9 with TRBJ2-5, with TRBD2 identical over 7 bases. The germline V gene encodes CDR1 SEHNR and CDR2 FQNEAQ (reference sequence). The CDR3 has 13 amino acids. J was trimmed by 5 bases and V by 8 bases; bases with no gene match: 8. The CDR3 loop reads CASSPGGWETQYF. CDR3 coding DNA: TGTGCCAGCTCCCCCGGGGGGTGGGAGACCCAGTACTTC.

The chain links TRBV30 to TRBJ1-1, with a weak D call TRBD1 (6 bases). Trimming shortened V by 5 bases and J by 5 bases, and 15 bases separated the two germline ends. This CDR3 comprises 13 residues. Germline loops: CDR1 GTSNPN, CDR2 SVGIG (reference sequence). CDR3 bases: TGTGCCTGGTGCGCAGGGGATGGGACTGAAGCTTTCTTT. Protein sequence: CAWCAGDGTEAFF. Together with reference TRBV30 and TRBJ1-1, the CDR3 gives the full variable domain: SQTIHQWPATLVQPVGSPLSLECTVEGTSNPNLYWYRQAAGRGLQLLFYSVGIGQISSEVPQNLSASRPQDRQFILSSKKLLLSDSGFYLCAWCAGDGTEAFFGQGTRLTVV.

The chain combines TRBV28 with TRBJ1-1, with 7 bases lining up with TRBD1. CDR1 and CDR2 (germline): MDHEN, SYDVKM. The junction had 5 bases not matched to a gene; V was cut back by 4 bases and J by 0 bases. The CDR3 is 15 residues long. For the CDR3, the DNA is TGTGCCAGCAGTTCCCAGACAGGGATGAACACTGAAGCTTTCTTT. Protein sequence: CASSSQTGMNTEAFF.

This chain links TRBV7-3 with TRBJ2-3, with TRBD1 as a possible D gene (6 bases). Germline V gene lookup returns CDR1 SGHTA and CDR2 FQGTGA. With 5 bases removed from V and 2 bases from J, the gap between germline ends came to 11 bases. The CDR3 covers 14 residues. This CDR3 is CASSETGFTDTQYF. The CDR3 region has the DNA TGTGCCAGCAGCGAGACAGGTTTCACAGATACGCAGTATTTT.

V usage is TRBV2 and J usage is TRBJ1-3, with D tentatively TRBD1 (5 bases). From germline, CDR1 is SNHLY and CDR2 FYNNEI. This CDR3 contains 15 residues. The V and J ends lost 4 bases and 0 bases respectively, with 10 bases between them. The CDR3 DNA sequence: TGTGCCAGCAGTGGGGGGGATTACTCTGGAAACACCATATATTTT. It yields the protein CASSGGDYSGNTIYF.

The chain is built from TRBV7-9 and TRBJ1-4; D not resolved. The CDR3 has 15 residues. Germline CDR1 and CDR2: SEHNR and FQNEAQ (reference sequence). The ends were cut back, 1 base at V and 4 bases at J, with 10 bases in the middle. CDR3 in DNA: TGTGCCAGCAGCTTAGATCTACAGATTAATGAAAAACTGTTTTTT. It yields the protein CASSLDLQINEKLFF.